This T cell receptor (beta chain) was recovered during a study of T cells in Graves' hyperthyroidism and ophthalmopathy. The investigators amplified TCR beta CDR3 regions from RNA transcripts. First-round RT-PCR with HTBI primers amplified the TCR CDR3 region. TCRdb recomputed calls from the multiplex PCR reads with MiXCR, one row per CDR3 protein. Of roughly 500,000 distinct CDR3 sequences listed, 22% are singletons. For this clonotype: Its antigen remains unidentified.

Ophthalmopathy patients had moderate-to-severe active disease, CAS ≥3, NOSPECS ≥4, and disease duration under 3 months. PBMCs were derived from 10 ml fresh peripheral blood. Trimming pared 1 base from V and 1 base from J, leaving 12 bases between. Per germline, CDR1 SGHRS and CDR2 YFSETQ. The CDR3 contains 15 residues. Study conclusions and caveats: From stable hyperthyroidism, ophthalmopathy was set apart by a 13 V-J model.

The sequence was collected from a woman aged 65 to 85 with Graves' ophthalmopathy. The V and J genes are TRBV5-1 and TRBJ2-7; no reliable D call. Source material: blood. In DNA, the CDR3 is TGCGCCAGCAGCTTGAGCACAGTTAGATCCTACGAGCAGTACTTC. Translation gives CASSLSTVRSYEQYF.